The present T cell receptor (beta chain) was sequenced within a study of cytomegalovirus exposure and HLA in healthy donors. Study-level findings and limits: In a later analysis, compared with equally common non-associated chains, HLA-associated beta chains were more expanded.

The germline V gene has CDR1 LNHDA and CDR2 SQIVND (reference sequence). This CDR3 is built from 16 residues. V shed 5 bases and J 10 bases; nucleotides not matched to a gene: 12. The PCR used 60 Vbeta and 13 Jbeta primers. Libraries were prepared by immunoSEQ multiplex PCR; TCRdb keeps only in-frame clonotypes and omits some of them. Seen here are more than 95,000 clones, about 80% observed once, and the top ten hold 5% to 6%. A note on this clone: Its antigen is unidentified.

V is TRBV19 and J is TRBJ2-1, with 12 bases matching TRBD2. The receptor comes from a woman under 30 in good health and CMV-seropositive. The sequenced sample was PBMCs. The CDR3, as DNA: TGTGCCAGTAGTGGAAGACTAGCGGGAGCAATCGACGAGCAGTTCTTC. This sequence encodes CASSGRLAGAIDEQFF. The full variable domain, rest sourced from reference TRBV19 and TRBJ2-1, is DGGITQSPKYLFRKEGQNVTLSCEQNLNHDAMYWYRQDPGQGLRLIYYSQIVNDFQKGDIAEGYSVSREKKESFPLTVTSAQKNPTAFYLCASSGRLAGAIDEQFFGPGTRLTVL.